This entry features one T cell receptor (beta chain) sequence. The entry originates in a study of blood T cell repertoires in COVID-19. Across the study: Some COVID-19 samples were acute and others convalescent; all came from the United States, Italy and Spain. PBMCs, B-cell-depleted T cells, or T cells were the source of the cDNA or gDNA that made up the material.

Seattle patient enrollment occurred during active infection, with longitudinal follow-up thereafter. Original processing notes: Estimation of nucleated cell counts relied on the amplification of reference gene primers. Sequencing used immunoSEQ multiplex PCR; TCRdb keeps in-frame clones, though not all of them. V and J calls and clone size are copied from that table; D and trimming were computed from the DNA. Of hundreds of thousands of clones in the sample, 89% were seen once. The CDR3 runs 16 residues. CDR1 is LNHDA, CDR2 SQIVND, per germline (reference sequence). V lost 7 bases and J lost 1; bases outside the gene matches: 9.

The J gene is TRBJ1-5, the V gene TRBV19; 8 bases are a match to TRBD1. Specimen: peripheral blood. This TCR derives from a woman under 40 with COVID-19, enrolled during active disease. The CDR3 nucleotides are TGTGCCAGTACCCCGGACAGGGCGGGAAGCAATCAGCCCCAGCATTTT. Translating gives CASTPDRAGSNQPQHF.